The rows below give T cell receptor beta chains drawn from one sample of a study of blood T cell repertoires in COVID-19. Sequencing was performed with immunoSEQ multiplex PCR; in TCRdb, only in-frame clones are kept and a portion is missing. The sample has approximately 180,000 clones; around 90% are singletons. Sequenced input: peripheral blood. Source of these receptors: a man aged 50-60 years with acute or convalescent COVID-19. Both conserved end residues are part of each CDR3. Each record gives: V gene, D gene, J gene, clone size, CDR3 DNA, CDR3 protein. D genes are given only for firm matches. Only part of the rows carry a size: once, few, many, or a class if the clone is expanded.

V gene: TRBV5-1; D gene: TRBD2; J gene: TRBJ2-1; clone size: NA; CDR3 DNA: TGCGCCAGCAGCTTGCTAGCGGGAGTTAATGAGCAGTTCTTC; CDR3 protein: CASSLLAGVNEQFF
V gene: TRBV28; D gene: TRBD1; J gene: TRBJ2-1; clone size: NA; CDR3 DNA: TGTGCCAGCAGTCTCCTCCGGGACAGGGCGACAAATGAGCAGTTCTTC; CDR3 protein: CASSLLRDRATNEQFF
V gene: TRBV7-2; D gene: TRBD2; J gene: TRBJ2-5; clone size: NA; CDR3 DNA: TGTGCCAGCAGCTTAACGACTAGCGGGGGCCGGTACCAAGAGACCCAGTACTTC; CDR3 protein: CASSLTTSGGRYQETQYF
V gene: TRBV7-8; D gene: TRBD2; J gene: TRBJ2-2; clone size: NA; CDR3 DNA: TGTGCCAGCAGCTCACCCCTAGCGGGAGCTGGGGAGCTGTTTTTT; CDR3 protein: CASSSPLAGAGELFF
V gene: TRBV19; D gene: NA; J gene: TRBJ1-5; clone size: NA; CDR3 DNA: TGTGCCAGTAGTATATGGGGGGGAAGGGGCAATCAGCCCCAGCATTTT; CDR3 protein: CASSIWGGRGNQPQHF
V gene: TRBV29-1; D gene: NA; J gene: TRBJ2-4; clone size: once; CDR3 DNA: TGCAGCGTTGTTCGGCAGGGAAACATTCAGTACTTC; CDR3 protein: CSVVRQGNIQYF
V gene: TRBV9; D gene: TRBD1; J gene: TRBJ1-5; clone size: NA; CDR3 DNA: TGTGCCAGCAGCACCAGGGACAGACCAAGGAGCAATCAGCCCCAGCATTTT; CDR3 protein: CASSTRDRPRSNQPQHF
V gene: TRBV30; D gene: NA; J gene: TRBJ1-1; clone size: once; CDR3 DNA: TGTGCCTGGAGTATGACGGGGAACACTGAAGCTTTCTTT; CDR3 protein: CAWSMTGNTEAFF
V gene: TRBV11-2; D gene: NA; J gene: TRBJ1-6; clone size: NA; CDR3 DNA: TGTGCCAGCAGCCCGGTACAGGGTAAATATTCACCCCTCCACTTT; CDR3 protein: CASSPVQGKYSPLHF
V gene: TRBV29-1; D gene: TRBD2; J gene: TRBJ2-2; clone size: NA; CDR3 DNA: TGCAGCGTGGTCTCGCGGGGGGCAGTCGGGAACACCGGGGAGCTGTTTTTT; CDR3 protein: CSVVSRGAVGNTGELFF
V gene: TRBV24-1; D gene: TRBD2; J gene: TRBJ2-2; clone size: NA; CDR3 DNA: TGTGCCACCAGTGAGACTAGCGGGGGGAACACCGGGGAGCTGTTTTTT; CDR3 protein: CATSETSGGNTGELFF
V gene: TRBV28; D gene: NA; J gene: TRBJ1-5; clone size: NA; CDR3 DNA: TGTGCCAGCAGCTCTACAGGGAGGGGCAATCAGCCCCAGCATTTT; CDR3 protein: CASSSTGRGNQPQHF
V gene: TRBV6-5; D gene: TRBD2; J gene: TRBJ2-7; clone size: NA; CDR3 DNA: TGTGCCAGCAGTTACTCCGGACTAGCGGGAGGGTACGAGCAGTACTTC; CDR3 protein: CASSYSGLAGGYEQYF
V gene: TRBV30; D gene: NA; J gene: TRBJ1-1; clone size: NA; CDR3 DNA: TGTGCCTGGACCGGACATTATGAAGCTTTCTTT; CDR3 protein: CAWTGHYEAFF
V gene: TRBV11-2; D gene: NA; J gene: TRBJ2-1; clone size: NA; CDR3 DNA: TGTGCCAGCAGCTTAGGTAGCGGTAACTACAATGAGCAGTTCTTC; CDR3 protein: CASSLGSGNYNEQFF
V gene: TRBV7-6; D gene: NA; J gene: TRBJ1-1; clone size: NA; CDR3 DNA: TGTGCCAGCAGCTTAGTATCAGGCCTCAGGAACACTGAAGCTTTCTTT; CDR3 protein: CASSLVSGLRNTEAFF
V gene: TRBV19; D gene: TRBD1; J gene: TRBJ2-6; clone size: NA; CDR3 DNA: TGTGCCAGTAGTTCCTGGACAGGGAAACCCCGCTCTGGGGCCAACGTCCTGACTTTC; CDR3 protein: CASSSWTGKPRSGANVLTF
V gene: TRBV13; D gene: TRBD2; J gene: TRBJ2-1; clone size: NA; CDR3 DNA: TGTGCCAGCAGCTCATTAACCCCCGGGAGGCTTCGGGCAGGCGATGAGCAGTTCTTC; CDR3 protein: CASSSLTPGRLRAGDEQFF
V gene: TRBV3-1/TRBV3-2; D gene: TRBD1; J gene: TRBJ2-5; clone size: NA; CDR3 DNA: TGTGCCAGCGAAACCACAGGGGCGATACAGACCCAGTACTTC; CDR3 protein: CASETTGAIQTQYF
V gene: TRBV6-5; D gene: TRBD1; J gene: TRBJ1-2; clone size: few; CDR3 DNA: TGTGCCAGCAGTTACGGGGCAGGGGGCGCCTATGGCTACACCTTC; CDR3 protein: CASSYGAGGAYGYTF
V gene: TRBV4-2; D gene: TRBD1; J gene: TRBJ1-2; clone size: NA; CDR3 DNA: TGTGCCAGCAGCCAGGAAGACCCCAGGGGGTATGGCTACACCTTC; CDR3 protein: CASSQEDPRGYGYTF
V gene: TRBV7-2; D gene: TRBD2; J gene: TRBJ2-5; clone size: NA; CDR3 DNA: TGTGCCAGCAGCTTCCTAGCGGGGAAAGAGACCCAGTACTTC; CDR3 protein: CASSFLAGKETQYF
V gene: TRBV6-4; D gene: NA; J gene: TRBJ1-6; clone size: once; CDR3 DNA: TGTGCCAGCAGTGTAGGAGAAACCTCCTATAATTCACCCCTCCACTTT; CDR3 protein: CASSVGETSYNSPLHF
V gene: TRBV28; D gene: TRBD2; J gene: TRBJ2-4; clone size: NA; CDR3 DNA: TGTGCCAGCAGTTTAGCGGGAGAGGGCAAAAACATTCAGTACTTC; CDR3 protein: CASSLAGEGKNIQYF
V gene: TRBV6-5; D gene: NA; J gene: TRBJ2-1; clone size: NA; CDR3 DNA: TGTGCCAGCACCTTATCAGCCCCAGGACTGGGTGAGCAGTTCTTC; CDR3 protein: CASTLSAPGLGEQFF
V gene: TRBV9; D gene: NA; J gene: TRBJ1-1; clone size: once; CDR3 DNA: TGTGCCAGCAGCTTCGAGGCAATGAACACTGAAGCTTTCTTT; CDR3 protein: CASSFEAMNTEAFF
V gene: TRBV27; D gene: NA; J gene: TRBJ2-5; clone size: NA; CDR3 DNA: TGTGCCAGCAGTTTATCGGGGGGGACCCAGTACTTC; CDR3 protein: CASSLSGGTQYF